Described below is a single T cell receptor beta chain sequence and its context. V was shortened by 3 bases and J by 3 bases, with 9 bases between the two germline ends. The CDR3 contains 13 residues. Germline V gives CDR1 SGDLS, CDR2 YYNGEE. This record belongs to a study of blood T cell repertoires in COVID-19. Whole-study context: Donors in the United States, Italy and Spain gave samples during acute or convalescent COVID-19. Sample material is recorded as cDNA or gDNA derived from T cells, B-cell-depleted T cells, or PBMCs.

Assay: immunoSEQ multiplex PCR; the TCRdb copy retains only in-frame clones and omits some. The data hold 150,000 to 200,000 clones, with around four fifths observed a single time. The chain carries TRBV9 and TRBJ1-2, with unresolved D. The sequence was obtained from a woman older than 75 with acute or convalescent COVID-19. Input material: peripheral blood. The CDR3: CASSARVDYGYTF. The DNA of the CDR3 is TGTGCCAGCAGCGCACGAGTAGACTATGGCTACACCTTC.